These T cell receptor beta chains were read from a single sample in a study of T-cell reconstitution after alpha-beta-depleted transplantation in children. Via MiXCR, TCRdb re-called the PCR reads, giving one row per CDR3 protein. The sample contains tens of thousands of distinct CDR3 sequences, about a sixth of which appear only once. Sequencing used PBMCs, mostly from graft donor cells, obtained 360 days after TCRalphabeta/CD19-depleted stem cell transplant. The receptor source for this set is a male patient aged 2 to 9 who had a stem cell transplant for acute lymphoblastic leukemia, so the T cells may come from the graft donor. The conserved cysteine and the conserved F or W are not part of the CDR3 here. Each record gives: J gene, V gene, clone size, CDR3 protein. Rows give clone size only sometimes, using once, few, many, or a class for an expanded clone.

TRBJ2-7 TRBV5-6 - ASSLTGFEQY
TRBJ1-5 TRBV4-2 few ASSQIRANNQPQH
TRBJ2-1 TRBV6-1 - ASSQDRGSYNEQF
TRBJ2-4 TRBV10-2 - ASKGRTGGLFQY
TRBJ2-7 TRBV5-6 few ASSLILSSYEQY
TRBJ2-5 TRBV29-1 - SVGTGRETQY
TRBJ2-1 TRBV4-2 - ASSQGTGGNEQF
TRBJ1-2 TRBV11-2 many ASSLGGVSYT
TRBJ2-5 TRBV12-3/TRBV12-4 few ASSSTDRETQY
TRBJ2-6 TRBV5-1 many ASSFFEVSGANVLT
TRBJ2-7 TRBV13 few ASSLTPGSREQY
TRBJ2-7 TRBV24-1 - ATSDLRGSYEQY
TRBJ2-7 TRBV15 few ATSLAGVTEQY
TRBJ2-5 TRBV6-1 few ATNGGGSGFETQY
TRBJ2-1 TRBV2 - ASARRAIHNEQF
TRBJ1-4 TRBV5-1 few ASSLDNRDFEKLF
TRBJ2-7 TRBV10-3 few AISEGRGTEQY
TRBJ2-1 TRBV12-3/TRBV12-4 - ASSLTSGRALYNEQF
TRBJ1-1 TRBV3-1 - ATSQYGGMNTEAF
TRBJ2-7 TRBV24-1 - ATSDLSGTGGLRAYEQY
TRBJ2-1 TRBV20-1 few SAPTFGQGAYEQF
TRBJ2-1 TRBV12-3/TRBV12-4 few ASKDSVYNEQF
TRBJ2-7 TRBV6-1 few ASSDGAVLAPYEQY
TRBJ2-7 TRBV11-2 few ASSLIQGRYEQY
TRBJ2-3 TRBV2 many ASSERSGGSTDTQY
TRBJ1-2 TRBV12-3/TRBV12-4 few ASSFFPIYGYT
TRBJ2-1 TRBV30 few AWSVLAGSYEQF
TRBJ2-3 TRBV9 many ASSVDGRASTDTQY
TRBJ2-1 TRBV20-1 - SATGTSGRAYNEQF
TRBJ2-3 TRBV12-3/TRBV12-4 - ASSRDRGATDTQY
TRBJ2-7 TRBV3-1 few ASSPRQGFYEQY
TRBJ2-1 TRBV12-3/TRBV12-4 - ASSLSGPYNEQF
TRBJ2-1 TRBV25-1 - ASSSLYAGTGTSGDNEQF
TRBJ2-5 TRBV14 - ASSQGLALWETQY
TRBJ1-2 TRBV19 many ASRVRGSGGYT
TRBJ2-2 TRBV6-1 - ASRNRNTGELF
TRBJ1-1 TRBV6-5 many ASSSRRGNTEAF
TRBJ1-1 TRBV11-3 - ASSFGGPDTEAF
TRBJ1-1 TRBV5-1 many ASSLGTGAEAF
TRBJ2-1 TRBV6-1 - ASSTIRLAYNEQF
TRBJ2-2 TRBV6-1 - ASQREFSTGELF
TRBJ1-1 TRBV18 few ASSPLRPGNTEAF
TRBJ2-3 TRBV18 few ASSPQRSTDTQY
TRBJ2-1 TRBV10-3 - AISEAAYNEQF
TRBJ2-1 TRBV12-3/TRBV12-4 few ASTSAGAGVEQF
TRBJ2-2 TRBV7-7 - ASSPETAGELF
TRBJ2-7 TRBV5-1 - ASSWIGHSYEQY
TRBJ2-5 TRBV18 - ASSAQGFQETQY
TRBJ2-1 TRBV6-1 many ASKSSGTSSYNEQF
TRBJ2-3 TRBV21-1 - ASTDRGRTDTQY
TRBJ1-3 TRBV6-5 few ASSFWGGNGNTIY
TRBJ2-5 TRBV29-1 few SVDRGKETQY
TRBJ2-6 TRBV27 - ASSLSSSGANVLT
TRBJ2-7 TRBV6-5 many ASSYSTRGGAYEQY